Presented here are 31 T cell receptor beta chains from one specimen sequenced in a study of STAT5B mutations in CD4+ large granular lymphocyte leukemia. Assay: immunoSEQ multiplex PCR; the TCRdb copy retains only in-frame clones and omits some. The repertoire has 48,000 or so clones, about 70% of them found once; the top ten carry about 1.5%. The sample consisted of CD4+ T cells from blood buffy coats. The receptor source for this set is a human donor in good health.

The chain combines TRBV19 with TRBJ2-6; perhaps TRBD1 as D (8 bases). V lost 7 bases and J 0 bases, leaving 16 bases between the germline ends. CDR1 and CDR2 (germline): LNHDA, SQIVND (reference sequence). The CDR3 is 17 amino acids. CDR3 coding DNA: TGTGCCAGTACCAAACAGGGGGGGAGCTCTGGGGCCAACGTCCTGACTTTC. Translated, it gives CASTKQGGSSGANVLTF.

This clone turned up a few times. The chain carries TRBV4-1 and TRBJ1-2; D gene uncertain. V lost 0 bases and J lost 1, with 12 bases in between. The CDR3 runs to 16 residues. The germline gives CDR1 MGHRA, CDR2 YSYEKL. The CDR3 nucleotides are TGCGCCAGCAGCCAAGATGGTGGCGGCCTTAACTATGGCTACACCTTC. It is translated as CASSQDGGGLNYGYTF.

This rearrangement joins TRBV27 to TRBJ1-1; 7 bases are a match to TRBD1. Trimming took 5 bases from V and 4 from J; bases not matched to a gene: 7. Germline CDR1 MNHEY, CDR2 SMNVEV (reference sequence). The length of the CDR3 is 14 residues. CDR3 region: CASSRLQGITEAFF. Written as DNA, the CDR3 is TGTGCCAGCAGTCGCCTACAGGGGATCACTGAAGCTTTCTTT.

The chain uses TRBV9 and TRBJ2-5; 11 bases are shared with TRBD2. CDR1 SGDLS and CDR2 YYNGEE come from the germline V gene. The CDR3 is 16 amino acids. V was pared by 3 bases and J by 5 bases, with 9 bases of the junction left unmatched. The CDR3: CASSALAGGPSETQYF. The CDR3 coding sequence is TGTGCCAGCAGCGCCTTAGCGGGGGGGCCTTCGGAGACCCAGTACTTC.

The chain carries TRBV6-6 and TRBJ1-3; D possibly corresponds to TRBD1 (5 bases). This CDR3 has 14 residues. The germline gives CDR1 MNHNY, CDR2 SVGAGI (reference sequence). V was pared by 3 bases and J by 3 bases, with 9 bases between. The CDR3: CASSYGGSGNTIYF. The CDR3 bases are TGTGCCAGCAGTTATGGGGGGAGTGGAAACACCATATATTTT.

J is TRBJ1-6 and V is TRBV30, with D tentatively TRBD1 (6 bases). This CDR3 is 14 amino acids long. CDR1 GTSNPN and CDR2 SVGIG come from the germline V gene (reference sequence). V shed 3 bases and J shed 5 bases, with 11 bases lying between them. The DNA for the CDR3 is TGTGCCTGGAGGCCAGGGGCTGATAATTCACCCCTCCACTTT. Its protein is CAWRPGADNSPLHF.

This chain joins TRBV28 and TRBJ2-4, with D hard to call. This CDR3 is built from 13 residues. Trimming cost V 1 base and J 4 bases, with 5 bases left between them. The V gene's germline CDR1 is MDHEN and CDR2 SYDVKM. The CDR3 sequence: CASSLSRKNIQYF. The CDR3 nucleotides read TGTGCCAGCAGTTTATCCCGGAAAAACATTCAGTACTTC.

In its sample, this clone was seen a few times. The J gene is TRBJ1-1, the V gene TRBV19, with D possibly matching TRBD1 (6 bases). Trimming took off 3 bases at V and 3 bases at J, with 11 bases between the two ends. Germline lookup yields CDR1 LNHDA and CDR2 SQIVND (reference sequence). This CDR3 is built from 14 residues. The CDR3 DNA follows: TGTGCCAGTAGTATCACAGGGATGGACACTGAAGCTTTCTTT. Its protein is CASSITGMDTEAFF.

The V call is TRBV28, the J call TRBJ1-3, with D possibly TRBD1 on 5 matching bases. CDR1 is MDHEN and CDR2 is SYDVKM in the germline V gene. V shed 2 bases and J shed 0 bases, with 8 bases lying between them. The CDR3 spans 15 residues. The CDR3 nucleotides are TGTGCCAGCAGTTTACCGACAGCCTCTGGAAACACCATATATTTT. It codes for CASSLPTASGNTIYF. Combining the CDR3 with reference TRBV28 and TRBJ1-3 gives the whole variable domain DVKVTQSSRYLVKRTGEKVFLECVQDMDHENMFWYRQDPGLGLRLIYFSYDVKMKEKGDIPEGYSVSREKKERFSLILESASTNQTSMYLCASSLPTASGNTIYFGEGSWLTVV.

The rearrangement uses TRBV4-2 and TRBJ1-4, with D unclear. CDR3 length equals 15 residues. Germline CDR1 is LGHNA and CDR2 is YNFKEQ. Trimming cost V 0 bases and J 0 bases, with 5 bases left between them. The CDR3 region is CASSQEVATNEKLFF. The CDR3 nucleotides read TGTGCCAGCAGCCAAGAGGTGGCAACTAATGAAAAACTGTTTTTT.

This chain joins TRBV6-6 and TRBJ2-1; TRBD2 agrees at 7 bases. The CDR3 spans 11 residues. Germline V gene sequence: CDR1 MNHNY, CDR2 SVGAGI (reference sequence). The CDR3 sequence is CASRGESEQFF. CDR3 sequence (DNA): TGTGCTTCACGGGGGGAATCTGAGCAGTTCTTC.

This rearrangement joins TRBV19 to TRBJ2-7; 7 nucleotides line up with TRBD1. This CDR3 comprises 14 residues. In germline, CDR1 is LNHDA, CDR2 SQIVND (reference sequence). V shed 2 bases and J 2 bases; nucleotides not matched to a gene: 3. CDR3: CASSILTGPYEQYF. In nucleotides, the CDR3 is TGTGCCAGTAGTATATTGACAGGGCCCTACGAGCAGTACTTC.

The chain couples TRBV4-2 to TRBJ2-2; TRBD2 agrees at 15 bases. The germline V gene encodes CDR1 LGHNA and CDR2 YNFKEQ. The CDR3 is 18 residues long. V lost 0 bases to trimming and J lost 4 bases; unmatched junction nucleotides: 3. Here the CDR3 reads CASSQEGTSGGLTGELFF. In DNA form, the CDR3 reads TGTGCCAGCAGCCAAGAGGGGACTAGCGGGGGGCTCACCGGGGAGCTGTTTTTT.

The sample holds one count of this clone. The chain employs TRBV18 and TRBJ1-2; D gene ambiguous. The V and J ends lost 3 bases and 6 bases respectively, with 17 bases between them. This CDR3 contains 15 residues. CDR1 KGHSH and CDR2 LQKENI come from the germline V gene. The chain's CDR3 is CASSPDPGRLDGYTF. In DNA, the CDR3 is TGTGCCAGCTCACCGGATCCCGGACGGTTGGATGGCTACACCTTC. Full variable domain (remainder filled in from reference TRBV18 and TRBJ1-2): NAGVMQNPRHLVRRRGQEARLRCSPMKGHSHVYWYRQLPEEGLKFMVYLQKENIIDESGMPKERFSAEFPKEGPSILRIQQVVRGDSAAYFCASSPDPGRLDGYTFGSGTRLTVV.

This clone was detected only a few times. This sequence joins TRBV7-3 and TRBJ2-1; D unclear. Trimming shortened V by 2 bases and J by 4 bases, and 12 bases separated the two germline ends. This CDR3 comprises 15 residues. Germline V lookup: CDR1 SGHTA, CDR2 FQGTGA. CDR3 DNA: TGTGCCAGCAGCTTAGTTGCGGACGAATACAATGAGCAGTTCTTC. Its translation is CASSLVADEYNEQFF.

V is TRBV18 and J is TRBJ1-2; 7 bases fit TRBD1. The V and J ends lost 3 bases and 6 bases, in that order; junction bases with no gene match: 4. The CDR3 has 13 residues. The germline gives CDR1 KGHSH, CDR2 LQKENI. The CDR3 reads CASSPRDSDGYTF. CDR3 nucleotides: TGTGCCAGCTCACCTAGGGACAGCGATGGCTACACCTTC.

The V gene is TRBV5-4, the J gene TRBJ1-3; D gene ambiguous. This CDR3 spans 14 amino acids. Trimming removed 5 bases from V and 0 bases from J, with 9 bases in between. In germline, CDR1 is SGHNT, CDR2 YYREEE (reference sequence). The CDR3 here is CASSQSHSGNTIYF. DNA of the CDR3: TGTGCCAGCAGTCAGAGCCACTCTGGAAACACCATATATTTT. Based on the CDR3 plus reference TRBV5-4 and TRBJ1-3, the full variable domain is ETGVTQSPTHLIKTRGQQVTLRCSSQSGHNTVSWYQQALGQGPQFIFQYYREEENGRGNFPPRFSGLQFPNYSSELNVNALELDDSALYLCASSQSHSGNTIYFGEGSWLTVV.

The chain links TRBV19 to TRBJ1-6; D gene ambiguous. The CDR3 is 16 residues long. CDR1 and CDR2 (germline): LNHDA, SQIVND (reference sequence). With 5 bases removed from V and 9 bases from J, the gap between germline ends came to 20 bases. CDR3 coding DNA: TGTGCCAGTAGTCCCGAAATTCCAGGTTCGGGTTCACCCCTCCACTTT. Its protein is CASSPEIPGSGSPLHF. Full variable domain (missing parts from reference TRBV19 and TRBJ1-6): DGGITQSPKYLFRKEGQNVTLSCEQNLNHDAMYWYRQDPGQGLRLIYYSQIVNDFQKGDIAEGYSVSREKKESFPLTVTSAQKNPTAFYLCASSPEIPGSGSPLHFGNGTRLTVT.

The chain couples TRBV27 to TRBJ2-1; TRBD2 agrees at 10 bases. The CDR3 has 16 amino acids. Germline CDR1 and CDR2: MNHEY and SMNVEV (reference sequence). J lost 6 bases, V lost 5 bases, and 10 bases had no gene match. CDR3 in amino acids: CASSKELAGGGNEQFF. The CDR3 DNA sequence: TGTGCCAGCAGTAAGGAATTAGCGGGGGGTGGCAATGAGCAGTTCTTC.

This chain connects TRBV18 to TRBJ1-1; 7 nucleotides line up with TRBD1. V dropped 3 bases and J dropped 2; count of bases not matched to a gene: 6. The CDR3 totals 15 residues. Germline V lookup: CDR1 KGHSH, CDR2 LQKENI. As DNA, the CDR3 is TGTGCCAGCTCACCTCGAGGGGACAGCAACACTGAAGCTTTCTTT. It specifies CASSPRGDSNTEAFF.

The V call is TRBV9, the J call TRBJ2-7, with 9 bases matching TRBD1. This CDR3 has 16 residues. The germline gives CDR1 SGDLS, CDR2 YYNGEE. Trimming removed 2 bases from V and 2 bases from J; junction bases left unmatched: 8. CDR3 in DNA: TGTGCCAGCAGCGTCGGGTCGGACAGGGGTACCTACGAGCAGTACTTC. Translating gives CASSVGSDRGTYEQYF.

This clone was observed a handful of times. This chain uses TRBV28 with TRBJ2-1, with D possibly being TRBD1 or TRBD2 (5 bases each). The CDR3 runs to 13 residues. Germline CDR1 MDHEN, CDR2 SYDVKM. V was trimmed by 10 bases and J by 4 bases, leaving 14 bases between them. The CDR3 is CATAIGGYNEQFF. The DNA of the CDR3 is TGTGCCACCGCCATTGGGGGTTACAATGAGCAGTTCTTC. Full variable domain (outside the CDR3, taken from reference TRBV28 and TRBJ2-1): DVKVTQSSRYLVKRTGEKVFLECVQDMDHENMFWYRQDPGLGLRLIYFSYDVKMKEKGDIPEGYSVSREKKERFSLILESASTNQTSMYLCATAIGGYNEQFFGPGTRLTVL.

This sequence joins TRBV5-6 and TRBJ1-1; no clear D gene. The germline V gene has CDR1 SGHDT and CDR2 YYEEEE. The CDR3 is 14 residues long. Deletions cut 4 bases from V and 4 bases from J, with 14 bases between. The CDR3 DNA follows: TGTGCCAGCAGCGGCCGGGCCTTCACCACTGAAGCTTTCTTT. The encoded protein is CASSGRAFTTEAFF.

The rearrangement joins TRBV11-2 to TRBJ2-7; TRBD2 is a possible D gene (5 bases). V lost 0 bases to trimming and J lost 3 bases, with 12 bases between them. Per the germline V gene, CDR1 is SGHAT and CDR2 is FQNNGV. CDR3 size: 15 residues. The CDR3 DNA reads TGTGCCAGCAGCTTAGATCACGTGGGGAGCTACGAGCAGTACTTC. It specifies CASSLDHVGSYEQYF. The entire variable domain, with the rest obtained from reference TRBV11-2 and TRBJ2-7, is as follows: EAGVAQSPRYKIIEKRQSVAFWCNPISGHATLYWYQQILGQGPKLLIQFQNNGVVDDSQLPKDRFSAERLKGVDSTLKIQPAKLEDSAVYLCASSLDHVGSYEQYFGPGTRLTVT.

The sample holds a few counts of this clone. V usage is TRBV18 and J usage is TRBJ1-2; 7 nucleotides line up with TRBD1. The CDR3 has 14 residues. Germline V gives CDR1 KGHSH, CDR2 LQKENI. V lost 0 bases and J lost 7; bases outside the gene matches: 5. CDR3 amino acids: CASSPPVGGLGYTF. CDR3 DNA sequence: TGTGCCAGCTCACCACCCGTAGGGGGCCTTGGCTACACCTTC.

This clone has only one observation. The chain carries TRBV7-2 and TRBJ2-5, with 8 bases matching TRBD2. V lost 0 bases and J lost 6; bases outside the gene matches: 3. CDR3 length: 14 amino acids. CDR1 and CDR2 (germline): SGHTA, FQGNSA. CDR3 loop: CASSLAGSGKTQYF. CDR3 in DNA: TGTGCCAGCAGCTTAGCGGGTAGCGGGAAGACCCAGTACTTC.

This chain joins TRBV6-1 and TRBJ1-2, with TRBD1 matching 11 bases. CDR3 length: 14 residues. CDR1 is MNHNS and CDR2 is SASEGT in the germline V gene. V lost 4 bases, J lost 5 bases, and 3 bases stayed unmatched. DNA of the CDR3: TGTGCCAGCAGTGGGACAGGGGGCGATTATGGCTACACCTTC. Amino acid sequence: CASSGTGGDYGYTF.

The chain uses TRBV18 and TRBJ1-5; D is unclear. The CDR3 totals 14 residues. Trimming took off 0 bases at V and 2 bases at J, with 5 bases between the two ends. The germline V gene has CDR1 KGHSH and CDR2 LQKENI. The CDR3 region is CASSPPEGNQPQHF. The CDR3 nucleotides are TGTGCCAGCTCACCACCGGAGGGCAATCAGCCCCAGCATTTT.

The J gene is TRBJ2-5, the V gene TRBV30; no definite D call. The CDR3 spans 12 residues. Germline V gives CDR1 GTSNPN, CDR2 SVGIG (reference sequence). V was cut by 2 bases and J by 4 bases, with 8 bases left in between. CDR3 protein: CAWSWKGETQYF. The CDR3 DNA reads as TGTGCCTGGAGTTGGAAGGGAGAGACCCAGTACTTC. The whole variable domain, filled in from reference TRBV30 and TRBJ2-5, reads SQTIHQWPATLVQPVGSPLSLECTVEGTSNPNLYWYRQAAGRGLQLLFYSVGIGQISSEVPQNLSASRPQDRQFILSSKKLLLSDSGFYLCAWSWKGETQYFGPGTRLLVL.

This clone was seen a few times. V is TRBV7-9 and J is TRBJ2-7, with D possibly matching TRBD2 (6 bases). The V gene's germline CDR1 is SEHNR and CDR2 FQNEAQ (reference sequence). The V end lost 1 base, the J end lost 0 bases, and 7 bases lay between the germline ends. The CDR3 is 14 residues long. CDR3 sequence reads: CASSLGGASYEQYF. The CDR3 coding sequence is TGTGCCAGCAGCTTAGGCGGGGCCTCCTACGAGCAGTACTTC.

This clone appeared a single time. The chain couples TRBV7-8 to TRBJ2-3, with D unclear. There are 13 residues in the CDR3. Germline CDR1 and CDR2: SGHVS and FQNEAQ. Trimming removed 4 bases from V and 2 bases from J, with 7 bases in between. This CDR3 reads CASSYQPTDTQYF. In nucleotides, the CDR3 is TGTGCCAGCAGCTACCAGCCCACAGATACGCAGTATTTT. Full variable domain (remainder filled in from reference TRBV7-8 and TRBJ2-3): GAGVSQSPRYKVAKRGQDVALRCDPISGHVSLFWYQQALGQGPEFLTYFQNEAQLDKSGLPSDRFFAERPEGSVSTLKIQRTQQEDSAVYLCASSYQPTDTQYFGPGTRLTVL.